The entry below gives a single T cell receptor (beta chain) sequence along with its context. The data stem from a study of blood T cell repertoires in COVID-19. Study-level background: T cells, B-cell-depleted T cells, or PBMCs provided the cDNA or gDNA that served as material.

Original analysis: Reference gene primer amplification in the assay estimated nucleated cell counts. Libraries were prepared by immunoSEQ multiplex PCR; TCRdb keeps only in-frame clonotypes and omits some of them. V and J calls and clone size are given by that table; D and trimming were obtained from the DNA. The sample has 200,000 to 300,000 clones; 88% are singletons. The CDR3 totals 14 residues. CDR1 is MNHEY and CDR2 is SVGAGI in the germline V gene. Unmatched junction bases numbered 10, after V lost 7 bases and J lost 5 bases. This rearrangement joins TRBV6-5 to TRBJ2-7, with 8 bases that match TRBD1. Sequenced: peripheral blood. This TCR was sampled from a human donor in a cohort sampled during active COVID-19. The CDR3 region is CASTKDRDFDEQYF. CDR3 in DNA: TGTGCCAGCACCAAGGACAGGGATTTCGACGAGCAGTACTTC.